The TCR beta chain described here comes from a study of cytomegalovirus exposure and HLA in healthy donors. Study details: A subsequent analysis reported that the roughly 120 validation repertoires were produced on the same platform that had also been used for the 666 first-cohort repertoires.

V lost 2 bases, J lost 4 bases, and 9 bases lay in between. There are 15 residues in the CDR3. The germline V gene has CDR1 MNHNS and CDR2 SASEGT. TCRdb's copy holds only in-frame clones and misses some; the assay was immunoSEQ multiplex PCR. The sample lists about 350,000 clones, 87% seen once, with 0.95% to 1.5% in the top ten. The V call is TRBV6-1, the J call TRBJ1-6; D is unresolved. This TCR was sampled from a woman in her thirties in good health and CMV-seropositive. The sample consisted of PBMCs. In DNA form, the CDR3 reads TGTGCCAGCAGTGAATACGGCAGATATAATTCACCCCTCCACTTT. The encoded protein is CASSEYGRYNSPLHF.